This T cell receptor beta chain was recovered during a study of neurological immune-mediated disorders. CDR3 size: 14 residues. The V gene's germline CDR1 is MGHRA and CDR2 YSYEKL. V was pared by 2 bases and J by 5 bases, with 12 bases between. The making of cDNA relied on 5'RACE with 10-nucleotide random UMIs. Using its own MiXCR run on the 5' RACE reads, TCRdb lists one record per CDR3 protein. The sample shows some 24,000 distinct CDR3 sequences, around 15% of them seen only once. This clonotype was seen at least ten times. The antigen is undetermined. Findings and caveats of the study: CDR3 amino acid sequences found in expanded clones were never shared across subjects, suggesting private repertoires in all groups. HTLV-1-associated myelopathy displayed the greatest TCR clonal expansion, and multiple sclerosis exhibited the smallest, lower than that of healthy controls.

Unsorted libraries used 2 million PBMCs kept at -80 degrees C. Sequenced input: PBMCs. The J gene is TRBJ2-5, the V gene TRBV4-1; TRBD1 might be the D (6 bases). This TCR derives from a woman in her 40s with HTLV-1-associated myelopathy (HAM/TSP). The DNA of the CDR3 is TGCGCCAGCAGCCAACACAGGGAGAGGGAGACCCAGTACTTC. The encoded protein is CASSQHRERETQYF.